Below, one T cell receptor beta chain is given with its context. The data were produced by immunoSEQ multiplex PCR, yet TCRdb's version contains in-frame clones alone and is incomplete. The sample lists roughly 45,000 clones; 88% were seen once. These data are taken from a study of PD-L1 blockade in urothelial cancer. The germline gives CDR1 LNHNV, CDR2 YYDKDF (reference sequence). The CDR3 sequence is 16 residues long. V lost 3 bases and J lost 5, with 16 bases in between. The clonotype originates from a woman aged 55-69 years with urothelial cancer. The V and J genes are TRBV15 and TRBJ2-2; TRBD1 might be the D (6 bases). The sequencing used PBMCs, collected around atezolizumab (anti-PD-L1) treatment. CDR3 nucleotides: TGTGCCACCAGCAGCGGAAGGGGGACCGGGACCGGGGAGCTGTTTTTT. Its protein product is CATSSGRGTGTGELFF.